Sequencing of this T cell receptor beta chain was carried out in a study of blood T cell repertoires in COVID-19. Study in general: Samples of COVID-19 (acute and convalescent) were obtained from the United States, Italy and Spain. Sample material is recorded as cDNA or gDNA derived from T cells, B-cell-depleted T cells, or PBMCs.

Per the original data handling: Amplification of reference gene primers provided the estimated nucleated cell counts. Repertoires were generated with immunoSEQ multiplex PCR, while TCRdb's copy carries only in-frame clones and drops some. The D gene and trimming were derived from the DNA, and the V and J assignments and clone size from that table. Seen here are approximately 350,000 clones, more than 70% observed once, and the top ten hold around 1.3%. CDR1 and CDR2 from the germline V gene are SGHRS and YFSETQ. The CDR3 spans 14 residues. V was shortened by 2 bases and J by 7 bases, with 10 bases between the two germline ends.

This clonotype was obtained from a man in his forties with acute or convalescent COVID-19. The sample comprised peripheral blood. The chain recombines TRBV5-1 with TRBJ1-6, with D possibly matching TRBD1 (5 bases). The CDR3 DNA follows: TGCGCCAGCAGCTTAACAGGTTTAAATTCACCCCTCCACTTT. The encoded protein is CASSLTGLNSPLHF.